This T cell receptor (beta chain) was captured in a study of memory CD4+ T cells and cytomegalovirus serostatus. The overall study: Of the healthy Belgian adults, 9 or 10 were CMV seropositive and 20 to 30 seronegative.

General study results and limits: Repertoires predicted CMV serostatus with median bootstrapped AUC of about 0.95. The CMV-associated TCR signature appears largely within the CD4+ memory repertoire.

As for this clone: The antigen is unknown. A junction end diverges from the germline sequence, so it may reflect a read error.

Looked up from germline, CDR1 is SSHAT and CDR2 is FNYEAQ (reference sequence). CDR3 length: 15 residues. Assay: immunoSEQ multiplex PCR; the TCRdb copy retains only in-frame clones and omits some. Of roughly 84,000 clones detected, around 80% appear once; the ten largest clones hold around 0.75%. The sort gate was single viable CD3+CD4+CD8-CD45RO+ cells for memory CD4+ T cells. After thawing, CD4+ T cells were positively selected. The TCR sequence derives from an adult in good health and CMV-seronegative. The V and J genes are TRBV7-7 and TRBJ2-3, with D perhaps matching TRBD1 (6 bases). Sample: memory CD4+ T cells from blood. The CDR3 protein is CASSVGGHSTDTQYF. Written as DNA, the CDR3 is TGTGCTAGCAGCGTAGGGGGACACAGCACAGATACGCAGTATTTT. The full variable domain, its missing parts supplied by reference TRBV7-7 and TRBJ2-3, is GAGVSQSPRYKVTKRGQDVTLRCDPISSHATLYWYQQALGQGPEFLTYFNYEAQPDKSGLPSDRFSAERPEGSISTLTIQRTEQRDSAMYRCASSVGGHSTDTQYFGPGTRLTVL.